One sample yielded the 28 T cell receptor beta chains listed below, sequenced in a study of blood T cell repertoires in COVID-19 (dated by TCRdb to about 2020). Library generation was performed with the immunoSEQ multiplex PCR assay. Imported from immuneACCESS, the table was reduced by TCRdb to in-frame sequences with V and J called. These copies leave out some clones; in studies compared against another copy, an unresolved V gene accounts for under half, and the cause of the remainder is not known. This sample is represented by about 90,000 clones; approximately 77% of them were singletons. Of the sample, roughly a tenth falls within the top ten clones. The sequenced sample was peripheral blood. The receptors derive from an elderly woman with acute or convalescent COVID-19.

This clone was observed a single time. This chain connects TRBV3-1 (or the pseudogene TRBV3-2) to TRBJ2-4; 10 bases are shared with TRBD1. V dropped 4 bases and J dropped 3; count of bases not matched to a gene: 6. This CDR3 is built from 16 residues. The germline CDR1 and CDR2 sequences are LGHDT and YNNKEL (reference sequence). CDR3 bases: TGTGCCAGCAGCCCGGACAGGGGGAGAGGCAAAAACATTCAGTACTTC. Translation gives CASSPDRGRGKNIQYF.

In nucleotides, the CDR3 is TGTGCCAGTAGTCGGCAGGGTAACTATGGCTACACCTTC. It specifies CASSRQGNYGYTF. The chain recombines TRBV19 with TRBJ1-2; possible D gene TRBD1, 5 bases. With 5 bases removed from V and 1 base from J, the gap between germline ends came to 8 bases. The CDR3 consists of 13 residues. Germline values: CDR1 LNHDA, CDR2 SQIVND (reference sequence).

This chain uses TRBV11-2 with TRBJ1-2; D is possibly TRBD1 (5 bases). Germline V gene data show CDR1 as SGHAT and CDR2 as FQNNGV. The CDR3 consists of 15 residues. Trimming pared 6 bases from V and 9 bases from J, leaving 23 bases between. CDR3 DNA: TGTGCCAGCAGTAACTGGGGGGACCCTTTAATCCGCTACACCTTC. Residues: CASSNWGDPLIRYTF.

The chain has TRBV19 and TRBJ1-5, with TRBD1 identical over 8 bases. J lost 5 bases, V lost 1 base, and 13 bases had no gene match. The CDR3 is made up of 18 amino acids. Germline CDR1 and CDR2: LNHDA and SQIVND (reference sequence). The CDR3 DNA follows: TGTGCCAGTAGTATAGGGTGGGGGACAGGTGCTTACCATCAGCCCCAGCATTTT. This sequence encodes CASSIGWGTGAYHQPQHF.

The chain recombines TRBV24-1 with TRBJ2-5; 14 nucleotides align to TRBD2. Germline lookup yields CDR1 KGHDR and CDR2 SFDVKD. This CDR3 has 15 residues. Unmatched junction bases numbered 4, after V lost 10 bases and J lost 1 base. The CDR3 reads CATAGTSGGQETQYF. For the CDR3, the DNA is TGTGCCACTGCGGGGACTAGCGGGGGCCAAGAGACCCAGTACTTC.

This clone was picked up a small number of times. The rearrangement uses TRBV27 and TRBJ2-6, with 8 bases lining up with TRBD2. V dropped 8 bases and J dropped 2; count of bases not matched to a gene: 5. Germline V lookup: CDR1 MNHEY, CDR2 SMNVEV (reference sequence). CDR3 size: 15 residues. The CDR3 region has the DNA TGTGCCAGCCAGAGCGGGAGTGCTGGGGCCAACGTCCTGACTTTC. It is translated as CASQSGSAGANVLTF.

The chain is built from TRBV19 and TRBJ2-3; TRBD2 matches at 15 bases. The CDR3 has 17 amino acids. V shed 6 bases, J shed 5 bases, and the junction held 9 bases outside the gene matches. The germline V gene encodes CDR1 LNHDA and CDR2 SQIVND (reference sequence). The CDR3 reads CASSKRGLAGGVDTQYF. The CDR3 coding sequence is TGTGCCAGTAGCAAGAGGGGACTAGCGGGAGGAGTAGATACGCAGTATTTT.

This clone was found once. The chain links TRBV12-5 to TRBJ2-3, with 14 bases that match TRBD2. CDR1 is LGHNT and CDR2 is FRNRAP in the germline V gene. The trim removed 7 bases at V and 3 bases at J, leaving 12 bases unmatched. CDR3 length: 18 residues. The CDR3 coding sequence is TGTGCTAGTGCCCTCGGACTAGCGGGAGGCTCCAGAACAGATACGCAGTATTTT. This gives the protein CASALGLAGGSRTDTQYF.

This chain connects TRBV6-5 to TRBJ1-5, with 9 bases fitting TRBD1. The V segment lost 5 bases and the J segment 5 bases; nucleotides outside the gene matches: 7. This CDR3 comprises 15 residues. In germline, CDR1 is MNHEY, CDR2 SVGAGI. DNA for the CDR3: TGTGCCAGCAGTCATTCGGACAGGGGTGATCAGCCCCAGCATTTT. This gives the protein CASSHSDRGDQPQHF.

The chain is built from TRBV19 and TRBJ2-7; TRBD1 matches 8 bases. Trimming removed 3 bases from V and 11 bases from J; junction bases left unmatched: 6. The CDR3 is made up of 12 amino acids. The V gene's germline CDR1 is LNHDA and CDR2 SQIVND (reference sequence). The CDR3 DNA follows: TGTGCCAGTAGTATTTGGGGACAGGCCAAGTACTTC. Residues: CASSIWGQAKYF.

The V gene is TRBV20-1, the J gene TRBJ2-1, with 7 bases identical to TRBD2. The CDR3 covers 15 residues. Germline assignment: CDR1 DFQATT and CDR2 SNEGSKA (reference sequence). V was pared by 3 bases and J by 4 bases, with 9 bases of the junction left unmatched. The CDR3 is CSASRAGGGYNEQFF. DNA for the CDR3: TGCAGTGCTAGTCGTGCTGGCGGGGGTTACAATGAGCAGTTCTTC.

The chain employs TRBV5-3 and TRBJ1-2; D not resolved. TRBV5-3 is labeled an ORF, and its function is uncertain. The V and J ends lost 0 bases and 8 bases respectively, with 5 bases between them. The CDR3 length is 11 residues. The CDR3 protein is CARSLAEGYTF. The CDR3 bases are TGTGCCAGAAGCTTGGCCGAGGGCTACACCTTC.

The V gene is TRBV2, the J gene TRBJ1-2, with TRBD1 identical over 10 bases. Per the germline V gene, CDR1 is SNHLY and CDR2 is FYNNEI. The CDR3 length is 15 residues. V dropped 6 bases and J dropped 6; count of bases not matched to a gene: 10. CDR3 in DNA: TGTGCCAGCAGCTCCGGGACAGGGGCCATTCATGGCTACACCTTC. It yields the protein CASSSGTGAIHGYTF.

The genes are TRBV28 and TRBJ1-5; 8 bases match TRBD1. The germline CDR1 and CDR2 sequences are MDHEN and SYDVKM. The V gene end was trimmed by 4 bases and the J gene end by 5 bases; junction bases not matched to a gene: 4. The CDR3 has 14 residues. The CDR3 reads CASSSGQGDQPQHF. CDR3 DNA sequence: TGTGCCAGCAGTTCCGGACAGGGTGATCAGCCCCAGCATTTT.

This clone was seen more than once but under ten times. The CDR3 sequence is CASSTDISSYNEQFF. CDR3 DNA sequence: TGTGCCAGCAGCACAGACATTAGCTCCTACAATGAGCAGTTCTTC. The chain uses TRBV5-6 and TRBJ2-1, with no clear D. V was clipped by 4 bases and J by 0 bases, with 11 bases between them. Per germline, CDR1 SGHDT and CDR2 YYEEEE. The CDR3 has 15 amino acids.

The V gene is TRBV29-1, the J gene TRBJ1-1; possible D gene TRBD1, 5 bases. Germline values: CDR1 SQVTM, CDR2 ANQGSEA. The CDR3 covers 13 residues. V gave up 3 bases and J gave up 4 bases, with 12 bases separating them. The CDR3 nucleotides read TGCAGCGTTGAGATGGGGGGTGGCACTGAAGCTTTCTTT. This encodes CSVEMGGGTEAFF.

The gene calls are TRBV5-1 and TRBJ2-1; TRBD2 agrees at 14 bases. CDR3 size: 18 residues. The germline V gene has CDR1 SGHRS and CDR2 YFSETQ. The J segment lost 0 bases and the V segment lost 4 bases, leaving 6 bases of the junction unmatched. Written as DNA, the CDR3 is TGCGCCAGCAGCCTGGGACTAGCGGGGGTTAGCTCCTACAATGAGCAGTTCTTC. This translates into CASSLGLAGVSSYNEQFF.

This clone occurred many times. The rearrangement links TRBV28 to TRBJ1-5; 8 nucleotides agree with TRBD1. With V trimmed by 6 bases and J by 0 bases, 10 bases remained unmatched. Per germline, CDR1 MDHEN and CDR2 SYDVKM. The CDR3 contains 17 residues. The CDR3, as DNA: TGTGCCAGCAGCTCCGGGACAGGAGTTTTTAGCAATCAGCCCCAGCATTTT. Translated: CASSSGTGVFSNQPQHF.

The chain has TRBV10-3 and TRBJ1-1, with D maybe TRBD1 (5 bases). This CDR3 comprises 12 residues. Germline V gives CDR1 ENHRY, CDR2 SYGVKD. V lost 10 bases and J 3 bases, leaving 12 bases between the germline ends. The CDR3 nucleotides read TGTGCCACCCTTTCAGGGTACACTGAAGCTTTCTTT. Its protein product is CATLSGYTEAFF.

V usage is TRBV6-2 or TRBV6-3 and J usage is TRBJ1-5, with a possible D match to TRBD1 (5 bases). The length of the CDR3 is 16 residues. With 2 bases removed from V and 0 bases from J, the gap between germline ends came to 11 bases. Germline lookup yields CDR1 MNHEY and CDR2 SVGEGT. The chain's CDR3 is CASSYDQTVSNQPQHF. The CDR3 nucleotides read TGTGCCAGCAGTTACGACCAGACAGTTAGCAATCAGCCCCAGCATTTT.

CDR3 nucleotides: TGCGCCAGCAGCTCCGGGACAACCAAAAACATTCAGTACTTC. Translating gives CASSSGTTKNIQYF. This chain connects TRBV5-1 to TRBJ2-4; perhaps TRBD1 as D (6 bases). The germline gives CDR1 SGHRS, CDR2 YFSETQ. The length of the CDR3 is 14 residues. V shed 3 bases and J shed 2 bases, with 9 bases lying between them.

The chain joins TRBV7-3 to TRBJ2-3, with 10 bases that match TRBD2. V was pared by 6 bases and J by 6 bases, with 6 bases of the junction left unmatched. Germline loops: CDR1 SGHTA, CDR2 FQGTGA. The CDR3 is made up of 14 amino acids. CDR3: CASSSSGGVDTQYF. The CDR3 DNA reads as TGTGCCAGCAGTTCTAGCGGGGGAGTGGATACGCAGTATTTT.

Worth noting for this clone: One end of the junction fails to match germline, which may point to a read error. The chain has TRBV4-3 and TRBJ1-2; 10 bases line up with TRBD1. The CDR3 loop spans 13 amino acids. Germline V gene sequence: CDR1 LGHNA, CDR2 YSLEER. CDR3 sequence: CASSQSRDRGVSF. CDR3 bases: TGCGCCAGCAGCCAAAGCCGGGACAGGGGAGTTTCCTTC.

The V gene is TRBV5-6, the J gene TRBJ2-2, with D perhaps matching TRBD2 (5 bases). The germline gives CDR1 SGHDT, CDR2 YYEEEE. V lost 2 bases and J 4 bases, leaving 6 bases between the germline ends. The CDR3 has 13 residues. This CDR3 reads CASSLGSTGELFF. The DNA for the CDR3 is TGTGCCAGCAGCTTAGGGAGCACCGGGGAGCTGTTTTTT.

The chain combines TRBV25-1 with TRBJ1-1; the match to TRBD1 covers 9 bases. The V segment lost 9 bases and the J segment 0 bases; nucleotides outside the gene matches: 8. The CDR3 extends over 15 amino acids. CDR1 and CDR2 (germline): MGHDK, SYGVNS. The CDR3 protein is CASLGTGRLNTEAFF. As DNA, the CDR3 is TGTGCCAGTTTGGGGACAGGGCGGCTGAACACTGAAGCTTTCTTT.

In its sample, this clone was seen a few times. The CDR3 region has the DNA TGTGCCAGCAGTTACTATCAGTTCAGTGAGCAGTTCTTC. Residues: CASSYYQFSEQFF. This sequence joins TRBV6-2 or TRBV6-3 and TRBJ2-1; no reliable D call. V was cut by 1 base and J by 9 bases, with 10 bases left in between. The germline V gene has CDR1 MNHEY and CDR2 SVGEGT. There are 13 residues in the CDR3.

CDR3 amino acids: CASRGQGATEAFF. In DNA, the CDR3 is TGTGCCAGCAGGGGACAGGGGGCCACTGAAGCTTTCTTT. V gene TRBV6-5 combines with J gene TRBJ1-1; 12 nucleotides line up with TRBD1. The CDR3 is 13 residues long. Germline CDR1 is MNHEY and CDR2 is SVGAGI. V trimming: 6 bases; J trimming: 4 bases; junction bases outside the gene matches: 0.

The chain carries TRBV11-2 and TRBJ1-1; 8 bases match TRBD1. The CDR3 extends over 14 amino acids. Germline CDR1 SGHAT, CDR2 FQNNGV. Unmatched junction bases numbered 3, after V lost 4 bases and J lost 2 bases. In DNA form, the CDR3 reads TGTGCCAGCAGCTCGACAGGGGTAAACACTGAAGCTTTCTTT. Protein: CASSSTGVNTEAFF.